This T cell receptor (beta chain) emerged from a study of T cell responses to AZD1222 COVID-19 vaccine. TCRdb's copy holds only in-frame clones and misses some; the assay was immunoSEQ multiplex PCR. This repertoire shows some 160,000 clones, roughly 92% found once; its top ten account for 1.6%. Study-wide findings and caveats: Elevations in Spike-specific TCR breadth and depth followed administration of two AZD1222 doses. There were repertoire samples only from the period after the peak T cell response.

On this clone itself: The antigen remains undetermined.

The source material was peripheral blood, sampled on day 0 of AZD1222 vaccination. The source of this sequence is an adult in good health.

For the CDR3, the DNA is TGCGCCAGCAGCGATCCTCTCAAAAGACCTAATTCACCCCTCCACTTT. It is translated as CASSDPLKRPNSPLHF. The chain carries TRBV5-1 and TRBJ1-6; D not certain. Germline V gene data show CDR1 as SGHRS and CDR2 as YFSETQ. The CDR3 is 16 residues long. V lost 4 bases, J lost 6 bases, and 17 bases lay in between.